This T cell receptor (beta chain) stems from a study of cytomegalovirus exposure and HLA in healthy donors. The study's findings and limits: Earlier analysis found most TCR beta V segments productive about 90% or about 30% of the time. Upon later analysis, HLA-associated TCR beta chains proved more clonally expanded than other, equally common chains. Among the CMV-associated chains, a few were confirmed in vitro as specific for CMV antigens. The dataset shows that most TCR sequences were rare, while some public TCRs occurred in many donors.

The PCR ran on 60 Vbeta and 13 Jbeta primers. Libraries were prepared by immunoSEQ multiplex PCR; TCRdb keeps only in-frame clonotypes and omits some of them. This repertoire shows under 100,000 clones, 70% to 80% found once; its top ten account for 2% to 2.5%. About this clone itself: Antigen unknown.

CDR3 length: 15 amino acids. Germline loops: CDR1 SGHKS, CDR2 YYEKEE (reference sequence). Between the trimmed V and J ends, which lost 0 bases and 2 bases, there was a span of 8 bases. The rearrangement joins TRBV5-5 to TRBJ2-2; D not certain. The sequence derives from a man in his thirties or forties in good health and CMV-seronegative. Sample: PBMCs. Here the CDR3 reads CASSLGYGNTGELFF. The CDR3 DNA reads TGTGCCAGCAGCTTGGGCTACGGTAACACCGGGGAGCTGTTTTTT.